What follows are 21 T cell receptor beta chains derived from one specimen sequenced in a study of CD8+ T cells in alopecia areata. Extracted RNA was reverse transcribed, and the resulting cDNA served as sequencing template. Assay: immunoSEQ multiplex PCR; the TCRdb copy retains only in-frame clones and omits some. The sample consists of about 150,000 clones, about 87% of them appearing once. The sample here was CD8+ T cells sorted from blood, taken at week 0. The receptors stem from a human donor with alopecia areata.

A single count supports this clone. The chain carries TRBV29-1 and TRBJ1-4; possibly TRBD1 for D (6 bases). Trimming took off 0 bases at V and 8 bases at J, with 13 bases between the two ends. CDR3 size: 14 residues. Germline V gene data show CDR1 as SQVTM and CDR2 as ANQGSEA. The CDR3 DNA reads TGCAGCGTTGAAGAAGGAGAGGGGGAGGAAAAACTGTTTTTT. It translates to CSVEEGEGEEKLFF.

This chain uses TRBV29-1 with TRBJ2-1, with TRBD1 as a possible D gene (5 bases). With 3 bases removed from V and 8 bases from J, the gap between germline ends came to 11 bases. The CDR3 is 12 amino acids. Germline V CDR1 and CDR2: SQVTM, ANQGSEA. CDR3 DNA sequence: TGCAGCGTTGATCAGGGTTGGCATGAGCAGTTCTTC. It yields the protein CSVDQGWHEQFF.

This sequence joins TRBV7-6 and TRBJ2-5, with no clear D. The V gene's germline CDR1 is SGHVS and CDR2 FNYEAQ. The V gene lost 5 bases and the J gene lost 14 bases, with 18 bases spanning the gap. This CDR3 has 12 residues. In DNA, the CDR3 is TGTGCCAGCAGCCCCCTCGGGTCTCGTCCTTACTTC. Translating it yields CASSPLGSRPYF.

The chain is built from TRBV5-1 and TRBJ2-4; tentatively, D is TRBD2 (5 bases). V was shortened by 0 bases and J by 5 bases, with 15 bases between the two germline ends. Germline loops: CDR1 SGHRS, CDR2 YFSETQ. There are 16 residues in the CDR3. As DNA, the CDR3 is TGCGCCAGCAGCTTGGGAGGATCGGGATACGAAAACATTCAGTACTTC. Translation gives CASSLGGSGYENIQYF.

The chain employs TRBV12-5 and TRBJ2-1, with no clear D. The length of the CDR3 is 13 residues. The V gene's germline CDR1 is LGHNT and CDR2 FRNRAP. Trimming left V 4 bases short and J 10 bases short, with 14 bases between. CDR3 sequence reads: CASGSREPGEQFF. CDR3 nucleotide sequence: TGTGCTAGTGGTTCACGCGAACCCGGGGAGCAGTTCTTC.

J is TRBJ1-1 and V is TRBV27; D unresolved. This CDR3 has 15 residues. The germline V gene has CDR1 MNHEY and CDR2 SMNVEV (reference sequence). Between the trimmed V and J ends, which lost 0 bases and 1 base, there was a span of 9 bases. As DNA, the CDR3 is TGTGCCAGCAGTTTATCGCGACTTCCGAACACTGAAGCTTTCTTT. This gives the protein CASSLSRLPNTEAFF.

This chain uses TRBV5-4 with TRBJ2-3; 9 bases agree with TRBD2. The CDR3 has 13 residues. The V gene's germline CDR1 is SGHNT and CDR2 YYREEE (reference sequence). The V gene end was trimmed by 3 bases and the J gene end by 5 bases; junction bases not matched to a gene: 1. CDR3 coding DNA: TGTGCCAGCAGCTCAGCGGGAGGAGATACGCAGTATTTT. It yields the protein CASSSAGGDTQYF.

V usage is TRBV7-6 and J usage is TRBJ2-7; D might be TRBD1 (5 bases). With 4 bases removed from V and 5 bases from J, the gap between germline ends came to 12 bases. Germline V gene sequence: CDR1 SGHVS, CDR2 FNYEAQ. This CDR3 is built from 13 residues. The CDR3 nucleotides are TGTGCCAGCAGCTACCCCGAAGGGGACGAGCAGTACTTC. This sequence encodes CASSYPEGDEQYF. The full variable domain, in which reference TRBV7-6 and TRBJ2-7 provide the parts outside the CDR3, is GAGVSQSPRYKVTKRGQDVALRCDPISGHVSLYWYRQALGQGPEFLTYFNYEAQQDKSGLPNDRFSAERPEGSISTLTIQRTEQRDSAMYRCASSYPEGDEQYFGPGTRLTVT.

In its sample, this clone was seen once. V gene TRBV18 combines with J gene TRBJ2-5; D unresolved. The ends were cut back, 0 bases at V and 4 bases at J, with 15 bases in the middle. This CDR3 spans 16 amino acids. Germline-derived CDR1 and CDR2 are KGHSH and LQKENI. The CDR3 loop reads CASSPPEKYPAETQYF. CDR3 sequence (DNA): TGTGCCAGCTCACCACCGGAGAAGTACCCTGCAGAGACCCAGTACTTC.

CDR3 nucleotides: TGTGCCAGTAGTAATCGGCAGGAGCACAGCAATCAGCCCCAGCATTTT. It specifies CASSNRQEHSNQPQHF. The chain links TRBV19 to TRBJ1-5; D is unresolved. The CDR3 runs to 16 residues. The ends were cut back, 4 bases at V and 1 base at J, with 14 bases in the middle. Germline values: CDR1 LNHDA, CDR2 SQIVND (reference sequence).

The rearrangement links TRBV5-4 to TRBJ2-7; TRBD1 aligns across 8 bases. The germline V gene has CDR1 SGHNT and CDR2 YYREEE (reference sequence). The CDR3 runs to 13 residues. Trimming took 4 bases from V and 5 from J; bases not matched to a gene: 5. The CDR3 region has the DNA TGTGCCAGCAGCCAGGGGGCCGGCCACGAGCAGTACTTC. As protein: CASSQGAGHEQYF.

In its sample, this clone was seen once. The J gene is TRBJ2-7, the V gene TRBV10-2; no clear D gene. V dropped 2 bases and J dropped 6 bases, with 5 bases sitting between them. Per the germline V gene, CDR1 is WSHSY and CDR2 is SAAADI. The CDR3 consists of 11 residues. In nucleotides, the CDR3 is TGCGCCAGCAGTGAGGTATCCGAGCAGTACTTC. As protein: CASSEVSEQYF.

The CDR3 sequence: CATSRDQTGGEGYTF. The DNA of the CDR3 is TGTGCCACCAGCAGAGATCAAACAGGGGGTGAGGGCTACACCTTC. V usage is TRBV15 and J usage is TRBJ1-2, with 8 bases lining up with TRBD1. The CDR3 is made up of 15 amino acids. V shed 0 bases, J shed 8 bases, and the junction held 8 bases outside the gene matches. The germline V gene has CDR1 LNHNV and CDR2 YYDKDF (reference sequence).

This rearrangement joins TRBV4-1 to TRBJ2-7; D is unclear. CDR3 length: 15 residues. CDR1 is MGHRA, CDR2 YSYEKL, per germline. The V and J ends lost 0 bases and 7 bases respectively, with 16 bases between them. CDR3 sequence reads: CASSQEGNILGEQYF. The CDR3 coding sequence is TGCGCCAGCAGCCAAGAAGGGAACATTTTGGGAGAGCAGTACTTC.

J is TRBJ2-7 and V is TRBV7-9; D is unclear. V was clipped by 5 bases and J by 0 bases, with 17 bases between them. CDR1 SEHNR and CDR2 FQNEAQ come from the germline V gene (reference sequence). The CDR3 runs to 16 residues. The CDR3 protein is CASSPTMPTDSYEQYF. In DNA form, the CDR3 reads TGTGCCAGCAGCCCTACGATGCCGACGGACTCCTACGAGCAGTACTTC.

This clone showed up just once. This rearrangement joins TRBV14 to TRBJ2-7; 7 bases map to TRBD1. The junction had 1 base not matched to a gene; V was cut back by 2 bases and J by 3 bases. CDR1 is SGHDN and CDR2 is FVKESK in the germline V gene. The CDR3 has 13 residues. CDR3 sequence: CASSQTGDYEQYF. The CDR3 nucleotides are TGTGCCAGCAGCCAAACAGGGGACTACGAGCAGTACTTC.

The chain combines TRBV9 with TRBJ2-2; D remains unclear. There are 11 residues in the CDR3. Between the trimmed V and J ends, which lost 3 bases and 7 bases, there was a span of 4 bases. The germline V gene has CDR1 SGDLS and CDR2 YYNGEE. The CDR3 bases are TGTGCCAGCAGCGATAGCGGGGAGCTGTTTTTT. This sequence encodes CASSDSGELFF.

The sample holds one count of this clone. The chain joins TRBV6-1 to TRBJ2-7; 8 nucleotides match TRBD2. This CDR3 is built from 16 residues. Trimming at V came to 2 bases and at J to 3 bases, leaving 9 bases not matched to a gene. CDR1 and CDR2 from the germline V gene are MNHNS and SASEGT. CDR3: CASSEWQLAESYEQYF. CDR3 DNA sequence: TGTGCCAGCAGTGAATGGCAACTAGCGGAGAGCTACGAGCAGTACTTC.

V gene TRBV25-1 combines with J gene TRBJ2-1, with unresolved D. V was clipped by 8 bases and J by 0 bases, with 11 bases between them. Germline lookup yields CDR1 MGHDK and CDR2 SYGVNS. This CDR3 spans 14 amino acids. The CDR3 nucleotides are TGTGCCAGCCAACTGGGCTTCTCCTACAATGAGCAGTTCTTC. It is translated as CASQLGFSYNEQFF.

This clone was seen only once. The rearrangement uses TRBV7-6 and TRBJ2-7; D tentatively reads TRBD1 or TRBD2 (6 bases each). This CDR3 region has 15 residues. CDR1 is SGHVS and CDR2 is FNYEAQ in the germline V gene. V dropped 1 base and J dropped 2 bases, with 12 bases sitting between them. This chain's CDR3 is CASSLGSGGTYEQYF. In DNA, the CDR3 is TGTGCCAGCAGCTTAGGGTCCGGGGGCACCTACGAGCAGTACTTC.

V usage is TRBV13 and J usage is TRBJ1-2; tentative D call: TRBD1 (5 bases). The length of the CDR3 is 14 residues. V shed 8 bases and J shed 4 bases, with 17 bases lying between them. The germline CDR1 and CDR2 sequences are PRHDT and FYEKMQ (reference sequence). CDR3 sequence: CASSVGRVTYGYTF. In nucleotides, the CDR3 is TGTGCCAGCTCGGTGGGGCGCGTTACCTATGGCTACACCTTC.